The TCR beta chain described here comes from a study of vaccination and CD4 T cells after COVID-19. Study-level background: Post-COVID samples had a sampling time that fell a median about 100 days after diagnosis (range 35 to 161). Points from the study as a whole: For SARS-CoV-2-reactive clonotypes, the median went from approximately 21 to 38, a nonsignificant increase.

In germline, CDR1 is SEHNR, CDR2 FQNEAQ (reference sequence). The CDR3 has 14 amino acids. The V and J ends lost 5 bases and 3 bases respectively, with 13 bases between them. Treatment given: roughly ten-day PBMC culture with coronavirus spike peptide pools or control peptides (ViraFEST assay). These CD4+ T cells came from approximately 10-day cultures by negative selection. An Oncomine TCR Beta short-read assay was used to sequence the DNA from cultured CD4+ T cells. DNA came from CD4+ T cells after culture. Via MiXCR, TCRdb re-called the PCR reads, giving one row per CDR3 protein. Of about 20,000 distinct CDR3 sequences listed, over 45% are singletons. Comment on this clonotype: Antigen: not known.

The sequencing here drew on CD4+ T cells from blood, cultured in vitro, taken before SARS-CoV-2 vaccination. The sequence derives from a human donor who had recovered from COVID-19. This chain uses TRBV7-9 with TRBJ1-1; no definite D call. In DNA, the CDR3 is TGTGCCAGCAGCCACCTGGTAGAGGACACTGAAGCTTTCTTT. It encodes CASSHLVEDTEAFF.